This T cell receptor (beta chain) is drawn from a study of OX40 agonist ivuxolimab in advanced cancers. Notes on this clone: What it binds is unknown.

Germline CDR1 is MNHEY and CDR2 is SVGAGI. The junction had 6 bases not matched to a gene; V was cut back by 2 bases and J by 6 bases. The CDR3 runs 15 residues. Patients were excluded for autoimmune disease history or systemic immunosuppression. TCRdb's copy holds only in-frame clones and misses some; the assay was immunoSEQ multiplex PCR. The table includes 25,000 to 30,000 clones, around nine tenths detected once. Overall study results and limits: Blood T cells, both CD4+ and CD8+, expanded clonally by week 6 at 0.1 to 3.0 mg/kg.

This chain connects TRBV6-5 to TRBJ1-4; 7 nucleotides line up with TRBD1. The sequencing here drew on CD4+ or CD8+ T cells sorted from blood, taken in a trial of the OX40 agonist ivuxolimab. This TCR was sampled from an adult with an advanced solid tumor such as melanoma, head and neck, liver or kidney cancer. The CDR3 DNA reads as TGTGCCAGCAGTTACCGGGCAGGGGGTGATGAAAAACTGTTTTTT. It translates to CASSYRAGGDEKLFF.